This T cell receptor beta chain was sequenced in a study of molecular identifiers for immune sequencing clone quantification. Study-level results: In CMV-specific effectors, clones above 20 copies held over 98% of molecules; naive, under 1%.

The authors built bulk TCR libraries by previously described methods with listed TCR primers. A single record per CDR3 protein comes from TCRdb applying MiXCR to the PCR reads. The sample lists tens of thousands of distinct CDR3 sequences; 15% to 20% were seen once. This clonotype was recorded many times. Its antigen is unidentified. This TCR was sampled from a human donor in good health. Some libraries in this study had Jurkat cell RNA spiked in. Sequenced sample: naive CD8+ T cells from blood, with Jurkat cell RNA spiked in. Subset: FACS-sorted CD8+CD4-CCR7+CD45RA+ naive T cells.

The CDR3 sequence is CASSPAPAVGEAFF. CDR3 in DNA: TGTGCCAGCAGTCCAGCCCCTGCAGTTGGGGAAGCTTTCTTT. The J gene is TRBJ1-1, the V gene TRBV6-2 or TRBV6-3, with no clear D. From germline, CDR1 is MNHEY and CDR2 SVGEGT. There are 14 residues in the CDR3. Trimming took 5 bases from V and 8 from J, leaving 18 bases between them.